The 14 T cell receptor beta chains listed next were all sequenced from one sample in a study of radiotherapy plus CTLA-4 blockade in lung cancer. The repertoire was sequenced with immunoSEQ multiplex PCR; TCRdb's copy has only in-frame clones and lacks some. The sample yields more than 75,000 clones, roughly 85% seen once. The sequences come from peripheral blood, collected from a patient treated with radiotherapy plus ipilimumab. The receptors shown here come from a human donor with non-small cell lung cancer that progressed on radiotherapy plus ipilimumab.

The chain employs TRBV7-8 and TRBJ1-2, with 8 bases fitting TRBD1. Per germline, CDR1 SGHVS and CDR2 FQNEAQ. This CDR3 contains 17 residues. J was trimmed by 3 bases and V by 5 bases; bases with no gene match: 14. The CDR3 is CASSILRRAGGDYGYTF. The CDR3 DNA sequence: TGTGCCAGCAGCATACTTCGGAGGGCAGGGGGCGACTATGGCTACACCTTC.

The chain employs TRBV10-3 and TRBJ1-5; TRBD1 might be the D (5 bases). Between the trimmed V and J ends, which lost 6 bases and 4 bases, there was a span of 10 bases. CDR3 length equals 13 residues. The germline V gene has CDR1 ENHRY and CDR2 SYGVKD. CDR3 DNA sequence: TGTGCCATCAGGGATGACAGAAATCAGCCCCAGCATTTT. Translating it yields CAIRDDRNQPQHF.

Notes on this clone: In the same sample, other DNA sequences code for this CDR3. The gene calls are TRBV12-2 and TRBJ1-5. TRBV12-2 counts as a pseudogene. The CDR3 runs to 14 residues. The chain's CDR3 is CASRLSASLGPQHF. CDR3 coding DNA: TGTGCAAGTCGCTTGAGTGCGTCCTTGGGGCCCCAGCATTTT.

The chain combines TRBV12-5 with TRBJ2-7, with TRBD2 as a possible D gene (5 bases). The V and J ends lost 5 bases and 0 bases respectively, with 14 bases between them. The CDR3 has 15 residues. The germline CDR1 and CDR2 sequences are LGHNT and FRNRAP. The CDR3 bases are TGTGCTAGTGGTGACCGGGATCCCCTCTCCTACGAGCAGTACGTC. Its protein is CASGDRDPLSYEQYV.

This chain links TRBV7-3 with TRBJ2-3; 8 bases agree with TRBD2. The CDR3 is 17 amino acids. Germline V gene data show CDR1 as SGHTA and CDR2 as FQGTGA. V gave up 4 bases and J gave up 5 bases; unmatched junction bases: 14. DNA for the CDR3: TGTGCCAGCAGCTCTCCCGGGAGCGGGAGAGAGGGAGATACGCAGTATTTT. This sequence encodes CASSSPGSGREGDTQYF.

V gene TRBV7-6 combines with J gene TRBJ1-2; no reliable D call. Trimming cost V 4 bases and J 7 bases, with 7 bases left between them. The CDR3 is 11 amino acids. CDR1 and CDR2 (germline): SGHVS, FNYEAQ. The CDR3 spells CASSSGAGYTF. The CDR3 DNA reads as TGTGCCAGCAGCTCCGGAGCTGGCTACACCTTC.

This clone was detected only once. CDR3 DNA: TGTGCCAGCAGACAAGAAGCGGGAGGGCCCGGCGAGCAGTACTTC. It translates to CASRQEAGGPGEQYF. J is TRBJ2-7 and V is TRBV28; TRBD2 agrees at 10 bases. The junction had 11 bases not matched to a gene; V was cut back by 6 bases and J by 6 bases. The CDR3 loop spans 15 amino acids. Germline CDR1 and CDR2: MDHEN and SYDVKM. The full variable domain, in which reference TRBV28 and TRBJ2-7 provide the parts outside the CDR3, is DVKVTQSSRYLVKRTGEKVFLECVQDMDHENMFWYRQDPGLGLRLIYFSYDVKMKEKGDIPEGYSVSREKKERFSLILESASTNQTSMYLCASRQEAGGPGEQYFGPGTRLTVT.

The chain joins TRBV19 to TRBJ2-1, with TRBD1 as a possible D gene (5 bases). CDR1 and CDR2 (germline): LNHDA, SQIVND (reference sequence). Trimming shortened V by 3 bases and J by 4 bases, and 10 bases separated the two germline ends. The CDR3 has 14 residues. CDR3 in amino acids: CASSIRVNYNEQFF. The DNA for the CDR3 is TGTGCCAGTAGTATCAGGGTTAATTACAATGAGCAGTTCTTC.

On this clone: A junction end diverges from the germline sequence, so it may reflect a read error. This sequence joins TRBV7-7 and TRBJ2-5; 10 positions agree with TRBD1. Germline V lookup: CDR1 SSHAT, CDR2 FNYEAQ (reference sequence). The CDR3 length is 18 residues. For the CDR3, the DNA is TGTGCTAGCAGCCCAAGTCTGCTAGAGGGGACAGGGGAAGAGACCCAGTACTTC. It is translated as CASSPSLLEGTGEETQYF.

The chain joins TRBV9 to TRBJ2-1; D is undetermined. CDR1 SGDLS and CDR2 YYNGEE come from the germline V gene. V was trimmed by 3 bases and J by 7 bases, leaving 17 bases between them. This CDR3 contains 15 residues. The CDR3 here is CASSGRGTWKNEQFF. The CDR3 nucleotides read TGTGCCAGCAGCGGACGAGGAACATGGAAGAATGAGCAGTTCTTC. Full variable domain (remainder filled in from reference TRBV9 and TRBJ2-1): DSGVTQTPKHLITATGQRVTLRCSPRSGDLSVYWYQQSLDQGLQFLIQYYNGEERAKGNILERFSAQQFPDLHSELNLSSLELGDSALYFCASSGRGTWKNEQFFGPGTRLTVL.

The V call is TRBV7-3, the J call TRBJ2-1; 10 bases line up with TRBD2. The CDR3 has 15 residues. Per the germline V gene, CDR1 is SGHTA and CDR2 is FQGTGA. Trimming removed 5 bases from V and 7 bases from J; junction bases left unmatched: 8. The CDR3 DNA sequence: TGTGCCAGCAGCCCCGGCGCTAGCGGGAGAAATGAGCAGTTCTTC. Encoded protein: CASSPGASGRNEQFF.

The chain recombines TRBV15 with TRBJ1-3, with D hard to call. V lost 0 bases to trimming and J lost 7 bases, with 22 bases between them. CDR1 is LNHNV, CDR2 YYDKDF, per germline (reference sequence). The CDR3 is 18 amino acids. The CDR3 nucleotides are TGTGCCACCAGCAGAGATTTAATGTCTAACCTCCGGCGGAACACCATATATTTT. It translates to CATSRDLMSNLRRNTIYF.

This clone came up a few times. The genes are TRBV4-1 and TRBJ1-3; D is uncertain. This CDR3 has 15 residues. Trimming left V 1 base short and J 0 bases short, with 7 bases between. Germline V lookup: CDR1 MGHRA, CDR2 YSYEKL. The CDR3, as DNA: TGCGCCAGCAGCCAAGTTGGCTACTCTGGAAACACCATATATTTT. Amino acids: CASSQVGYSGNTIYF.

The gene calls are TRBV5-1 and TRBJ2-7; D gene uncertain. This CDR3 has 15 residues. V was trimmed by 0 bases and J by 0 bases, leaving 10 bases between them. Germline V gives CDR1 SGHRS, CDR2 YFSETQ. The CDR3 region has the DNA TGCGCCAGCAGCTTGGACCAGCGCCACTCCTACGAGCAGTACTTC. Residues: CASSLDQRHSYEQYF.